A single sample gave rise to the 2 T cell receptor beta chains below, sequenced in a study of OX40 agonist ivuxolimab in advanced cancers. Sequencing used immunoSEQ multiplex PCR; TCRdb keeps in-frame clones, though not all of them. The table has about 130,000 clones, 85% to 95% seen once. This sample comprised CD4+ or CD8+ T cells sorted from blood, obtained in a trial of the OX40 agonist ivuxolimab. The receptors stem from an adult with an advanced solid tumor such as melanoma, head and neck, liver or kidney cancer.

The chain combines TRBV6-1 with TRBJ2-7, with no clear D. This CDR3 has 12 amino acids. CDR1 and CDR2 from the germline V gene are MNHNS and SASEGT. V was trimmed by 6 bases and J by 4 bases, leaving 10 bases between them. The CDR3: CASRDGTYEQYF. The CDR3 nucleotides are TGTGCCAGCAGAGACGGAACATACGAGCAGTACTTC.

The chain has TRBV28 and TRBJ1-2; tentative D call: TRBD1 (5 bases). From germline, CDR1 is MDHEN and CDR2 SYDVKM. Deletions cut 6 bases from V and 2 bases from J, with 10 bases between. The CDR3 runs 13 residues. Here the CDR3 DNA reads TGTGCCAGCAGGGTACGGGGGAACTATGGCTACACCTTC. It is translated as CASRVRGNYGYTF.